The next 14 T cell receptor beta chains were all read from a single sample in a study of blood T cells in healthy people across ages. A sample-barcoded 5' primer and a J-beta primer mix were used in a second PCR of about 7 to 12 cycles. TCRdb fed the 5' RACE reads into MiXCR, producing one record per CDR3 protein. This sample has 850,000 to 1,100,000 distinct CDR3 sequences, with 30% to 40% found just once. The specimen sequenced was blood. Source of these receptors: a man aged 18 to 30 in good health.

Points on this clonotype: One end of the junction fails to match germline, which may point to a read error. V gene TRBV12-5 combines with J gene TRBJ2-5, with 7 bases matching TRBD2. The CDR3 runs to 13 residues. Germline CDR1 reads LGHNT; CDR2 reads FRNRAP. The DNA for the CDR3 is TGTGCTAGTGGCTTGGAGGGAGGGGAGACCCAGTACTTC. Amino acid sequence: CASGLEGGETQYF.

This clonotype was counted only a few times. J is TRBJ2-1 and V is TRBV7-9; 7 bases are shared with TRBD1. Germline V gene data show CDR1 as SEHNR and CDR2 as FQNEAQ (reference sequence). The CDR3 is made up of 17 amino acids. V lost 2 bases and J lost 3; bases outside the gene matches: 10. DNA of the CDR3: TGTGCCAGCAGCTTATTAGGGGGCGATGCTATCTACAATGAGCAGTTCTTC. This sequence encodes CASSLLGGDAIYNEQFF.

This clonotype was observed a few times. The chain employs TRBV20-1 and TRBJ2-7; D is possibly TRBD1 (6 bases). Trimming shortened V by 6 bases and J by 2 bases, and 14 bases separated the two germline ends. CDR1 and CDR2 from the germline V gene are DFQATT and SNEGSKA (reference sequence). This CDR3 region has 13 residues. The DNA of the CDR3 is TGCAGTGCCCGACGACAGGATCCCTACGAGCAGTACTTC. Translated: CSARRQDPYEQYF.

There are a few counts of this clonotype. The rearrangement uses TRBV7-2 and TRBJ2-4; D is undetermined. The DNA end is more similar to TRBJ2-7, so the J call may be wrong. Germline V gene sequence: CDR1 SGHTA, CDR2 FQGNSA. This CDR3 has 13 residues. The CDR3 DNA follows: TGTGCCAGCAGCTTATTCAGGTTGAACGAGCAGTACTTC. Protein product: CASSLFRLNEQYF.

Comment on this clonotype: Mismatch with germline at one junction end may stem from a read error. The chain uses TRBV9 and TRBJ2-5; TRBD2 aligns across 11 bases. Germline CDR1 reads SGDLS; CDR2 reads YYNGEE. CDR3 length equals 16 residues. CDR3 in DNA: TGTGCCAGCAGCGGACGGACTAGCGGGTACCAAGAGGCCCAGTACTTC. Encoded protein: CASSGRTSGYQEAQYF.

This clonotype was recorded a few times. The V call is TRBV10-3, the J call TRBJ1-1; D call uncertain. V was trimmed by 4 bases and J by 0 bases, leaving 12 bases between them. The V gene's germline CDR1 is ENHRY and CDR2 SYGVKD. This CDR3 has 15 residues. The CDR3 nucleotides read TGTGCCATCAGTGCGCTGGGCACGGTGAACACTGAAGCTTTCTTT. It translates to CAISALGTVNTEAFF.

The CDR3 DNA sequence: TGCGCCAGCAGCCAAGATTTAGGGACAGAGAACACTGAAGCTTTCTTT. Amino acid sequence: CASSQDLGTENTEAFF. This chain uses TRBV4-3 with TRBJ1-1, with TRBD1 identical over 7 bases. The CDR3 is made up of 16 amino acids. In germline, CDR1 is LGHNA, CDR2 YSLEER. The ends lost 0 bases at V and 1 base at J; junction bases unmatched: 5.

Concerning this clonotype: An end of the junction differs from the germline gene, which may be a read error. V usage is TRBV13 and J usage is TRBJ1-2; D is ambiguous. Germline CDR1 and CDR2: PRHDT and FYEKMQ (reference sequence). The CDR3 totals 15 residues. The CDR3 region has the DNA TGTGCCAGCAGCTTAGGCTCCTCTCCTAACTATGGCCACACCTTC. Amino acids: CASSLGSSPNYGHTF.

The chain has TRBV5-6 and TRBJ2-4, with D perhaps TRBD1 (5 bases). The CDR3 spans 13 residues. Trimming stripped 0 bases from V and 5 bases from J, with 6 bases between. The germline V gene has CDR1 SGHDT and CDR2 YYEEEE. The CDR3 spells CASSLATENIQYF. CDR3 coding DNA: TGTGCCAGCAGCTTGGCGACAGAAAACATTCAGTACTTC.

The rearrangement uses TRBV6-5 and TRBJ1-5, with a tentative D call TRBD1 (6 bases). Germline CDR1 MNHEY, CDR2 SVGAGI. Trimming pared 6 bases from V and 4 bases from J, leaving 13 bases between. The CDR3 contains 14 residues. CDR3: CASSRDRKNQPQHF. The CDR3, as DNA: TGTGCCAGCAGCAGAGACAGGAAGAATCAGCCCCAGCATTTT.

The rearrangement joins TRBV19 to TRBJ1-1; D unclear. The germline V and J ends were trimmed by 2 bases and 1 base, with 5 bases remaining between them. The germline V gene has CDR1 LNHDA and CDR2 SQIVND (reference sequence). This CDR3 has 13 residues. Here the CDR3 reads CASSIRENTEAFF. CDR3 DNA sequence: TGTGCCAGTAGTATACGGGAGAACACTGAAGCTTTCTTT.

This clonotype was seen a few times. This chain links TRBV7-2 with TRBJ2-2; no clear D. The CDR3 spans 14 residues. The germline V gene encodes CDR1 SGHTA and CDR2 FQGNSA. Trimming removed 5 bases from V and 6 bases from J, with 13 bases in between. For the CDR3, the DNA is TGTGCCAGCAGCCGTCTTTCTAGGGCCGGGGAGCTGTTTTTT. It specifies CASSRLSRAGELFF.

V usage is TRBV5-5 and J usage is TRBJ1-5, with a possible D match to TRBD1 (5 bases). Trimming took 3 bases from V and 4 from J, leaving 11 bases between them. The CDR3 is 14 residues long. CDR1 is SGHKS and CDR2 is YYEKEE in the germline V gene (reference sequence). The DNA for the CDR3 is TGTGCCAGCAGCTGGGGGTCAGGGAATCAGCCCCAGCATTTT. It yields the protein CASSWGSGNQPQHF.

The chain joins TRBV20-1 to TRBJ2-1, with D perhaps matching TRBD2 (6 bases). This CDR3 contains 14 residues. Germline CDR1 and CDR2: DFQATT and SNEGSKA (reference sequence). Trimming took off 3 bases at V and 2 bases at J, with 11 bases between the two ends. CDR3 nucleotide sequence: TGCAGTGCTAGCGTGGGGGAGGCCTACAATGAGCAGTTCTTC. Translation: CSASVGEAYNEQFF.